This T cell receptor (beta chain) was found in a study of cytomegalovirus exposure and HLA in healthy donors. About the research overall: Counted in an early data release were approximately 85 million unique TCRs from HLA-typed donors.

The table lists this clone with a count of one. Its specificity is unknown. Findings of the study overall: In a later analysis, an Asian-associated ancestry cluster reportedly showed fewer N-insertions than the 666-donor mean. V- and J-gene trimming in TCR beta was tied to a missense DCLRE1C variant by an analysis performed later. Cytomegalovirus-associated status was assigned to about 150 TCR beta chains.

It was with 60 Vbeta and 13 Jbeta primers that the PCR ran. TCRdb's copy holds only in-frame clones and misses some; the assay was immunoSEQ multiplex PCR. Of approximately 160,000 clones in the sample, around 68% were seen once. The CDR3 covers 15 residues. V was clipped by 5 bases and J by 4 bases; unmatched bases: 4. The germline CDR1 and CDR2 sequences are SGHVS and FQNEAQ. The TCR sequence derives from a woman in her 40s in good health and CMV-seropositive. The chain is built from TRBV7-8 and TRBJ2-1; 11 nucleotides match TRBD2. Specimen: PBMCs. CDR3 DNA: TGTGCCAGCAGCGGTAGCGGGAGGGGGTACAATGAGCAGTTCTTC. Translated, it gives CASSGSGRGYNEQFF.